The 16 T cell receptor beta chains reported below all come from one sample, sequenced in a study of T cell responses to AZD1222 COVID-19 vaccine (dated by TCRdb to 2020 to 2023). The receptor library was made with the immunoSEQ multiplex PCR assay. In TCRdb, the immuneACCESS table is reduced to in-frame sequences with V and J assigned. These tables do not hold every clone; where another copy was compared, an unresolved V gene accounts for under half, and the others remain unexplained. A total of 100,000 to 130,000 clones appear in this sample, around 90% of them only once. Under 7% of the sample is in the top ten clones. The time point label here, explained by the study, means: baseline before first vaccination. The source material was peripheral blood, sampled on day 0 of AZD1222 vaccination. The receptors were gathered from an adult in good health.

In this sample, this clone turned up a few times. J is TRBJ2-7 and V is TRBV27; D uncertain. The V gene's germline CDR1 is MNHEY and CDR2 SMNVEV (reference sequence). Trimming shortened V by 11 bases and J by 5 bases, and 7 bases separated the two germline ends. The CDR3 runs to 9 residues. CDR3 nucleotides: TGTGCCCACAAGAACGAGCAGTACTTC. Translation: CAHKNEQYF.

V is TRBV27 and J is TRBJ2-3, with a weak D call TRBD2 (6 bases). Germline V gives CDR1 MNHEY, CDR2 SMNVEV (reference sequence). V lost 6 bases to trimming and J lost 0 bases, with 16 bases between them. The CDR3 runs 16 residues. The CDR3 nucleotides read TGTGCCAGCAGCTTAAGGGCGGGAATTAGCACAGATACGCAGTATTTT. Its translation is CASSLRAGISTDTQYF.

The gene calls are TRBV7-3 and TRBJ2-5, with D uncertain. CDR3 length: 12 amino acids. The V gene lost 2 bases and the J gene lost 7 bases, with 8 bases spanning the gap. The germline V gene has CDR1 SGHTA and CDR2 FQGTGA. The CDR3 DNA reads as TGTGCCAGCAGCTTAGCCCCCGGGACCCAGTACTTC. This sequence encodes CASSLAPGTQYF.

The gene calls are TRBV19 and TRBJ2-7; 7 nucleotides align to TRBD1. CDR1 and CDR2 from the germline V gene are LNHDA and SQIVND (reference sequence). Unmatched junction bases numbered 11, after V lost 6 bases and J lost 6 bases. CDR3 size: 14 residues. CDR3 residues: CASRDRVFSGEQYF. The CDR3 nucleotides read TGTGCCAGTAGAGACAGGGTATTTTCGGGCGAGCAGTACTTC.

The V call is TRBV27, the J call TRBJ2-3; D remains unclear. CDR3 length equals 11 residues. Germline V lookup: CDR1 MNHEY, CDR2 SMNVEV (reference sequence). The ends were cut back, 4 bases at V and 7 bases at J, with 6 bases in the middle. CDR3 sequence reads: CASSSAHTQYF. The CDR3, as DNA: TGTGCCAGCAGTTCCGCCCATACGCAGTATTTT.

V is TRBV7-9 and J is TRBJ1-1; maybe TRBD1 (6 bases). In germline, CDR1 is SEHNR, CDR2 FQNEAQ (reference sequence). The V end lost 5 bases, the J end lost 0 bases, and 13 bases lay between the germline ends. This CDR3 spans 15 amino acids. The CDR3 DNA is TGTGCCAGCAGCCTTATGGGACAACTGAACACTGAAGCTTTCTTT. Protein: CASSLMGQLNTEAFF.

V and J are TRBV10-2 and TRBJ2-2; 11 nucleotides agree with TRBD2. Germline CDR1 and CDR2: WSHSY and SAAADI. V lost 3 bases to trimming and J lost 4 bases; unmatched junction nucleotides: 1. This CDR3 comprises 15 residues. CDR3 loop: CASSELAGATGELFF. The CDR3 coding sequence is TGCGCCAGCAGTGAACTAGCGGGAGCCACCGGGGAGCTGTTTTTT.

This clone was observed a handful of times. J is TRBJ2-3 and V is TRBV9; 13 bases line up with TRBD2. Germline CDR1 SGDLS, CDR2 YYNGEE. V was clipped by 3 bases and J by 6 bases; unmatched bases: 4. This CDR3 has 15 amino acids. CDR3 nucleotide sequence: TGTGCCAGCAGCGCCAGACTAGCGGGAGGTGATACGCAGTATTTT. Its translation is CASSARLAGGDTQYF.

CDR3 protein: CASRDRGVTEAFF. The CDR3 nucleotides are TGTGCCAGCCGCGACAGGGGGGTCACTGAAGCTTTCTTT. The chain employs TRBV19 and TRBJ1-1; 9 nucleotides agree with TRBD1. The J segment lost 4 bases and the V segment lost 9 bases, leaving 6 bases of the junction unmatched. This CDR3 region has 13 residues. Per the germline V gene, CDR1 is LNHDA and CDR2 is SQIVND (reference sequence).

The chain combines TRBV5-1 with TRBJ2-1; D not resolved. The CDR3 covers 16 residues. Germline V gives CDR1 SGHRS, CDR2 YFSETQ. V was clipped by 3 bases and J by 5 bases, with 18 bases between them. CDR3 bases: TGCGCCAGCAGCTCGGATAGAGGCAGGTGGGACAATGAGCAGTTCTTC. Its translation: CASSSDRGRWDNEQFF.

The chain links TRBV6-1 to TRBJ1-1, with D unclear. The CDR3 spans 16 residues. Germline V gives CDR1 MNHNS, CDR2 SASEGT. The V gene lost 3 bases and the J gene lost 1 base, with 15 bases spanning the gap. The CDR3 spells CASSDHSTTKNTEAFF. The CDR3, as DNA: TGTGCCAGCAGTGACCACTCGACAACTAAGAACACTGAAGCTTTCTTT.

The chain uses TRBV19 and TRBJ2-5, with a tentative D call TRBD1 (5 bases). V was pared by 5 bases and J by 1 base, with 17 bases between. Germline V gene sequence: CDR1 LNHDA, CDR2 SQIVND (reference sequence). CDR3 length: 16 amino acids. The CDR3 nucleotides are TGTGCCAGTAGTCCGCTAGTCAGGGAATTCCAAGAGACCCAGTACTTC. Residues: CASSPLVREFQETQYF.

The rearrangement uses TRBV3-1 (or the pseudogene TRBV3-2) and TRBJ2-2; tentatively, D is TRBD2 (5 bases). V lost 1 base to trimming and J lost 0 bases, with 15 bases between them. CDR3 size: 18 residues. CDR1 and CDR2 from the germline V gene are LGHDT and YNNKEL (reference sequence). The CDR3 region has the DNA TGTGCCAGCAGCCAAGGCGGGTTCCCAGGACCGAACACCGGGGAGCTGTTTTTT. Translated: CASSQGGFPGPNTGELFF.

CDR3 sequence: CASNPTGTNEKLFF. Here the CDR3 DNA reads TGTGCCAGCAACCCGACAGGGACAAATGAAAAACTGTTTTTT. The chain is built from TRBV9 and TRBJ1-4, with 7 nucleotides matching TRBD1. The ends lost 6 bases at V and 5 bases at J; junction bases unmatched: 7. CDR3 length equals 14 residues. CDR1 SGDLS and CDR2 YYNGEE come from the germline V gene.

The V call is TRBV2, the J call TRBJ2-3, with a weak D call TRBD2 (7 bases). The germline V and J ends were trimmed by 4 bases and 4 bases, with 15 bases remaining between them. CDR1 SNHLY and CDR2 FYNNEI come from the germline V gene. The CDR3 covers 15 residues. The CDR3, as DNA: TGTGCCAGCAGTGTACGGGGGGCGCTGGCAGATACGCAGTATTTT. It translates to CASSVRGALADTQYF.

The chain combines TRBV24-1 with TRBJ2-1, with TRBD1 identical over 12 bases. With V trimmed by 5 bases and J by 9 bases, 7 bases remained unmatched. CDR3 size: 15 residues. CDR1 is KGHDR and CDR2 is SFDVKD in the germline V gene. The CDR3 spells CATSVRGQGAREQFF. CDR3 bases: TGTGCCACCAGTGTCCGGGGACAGGGGGCTCGTGAGCAGTTCTTC.